These 12 T cell receptor beta chains came from one sample sequenced in a study of prognosis after radiotherapy for stage I lung cancer. The authors amplified TCR beta CDR3 from genomic DNA using two-round multiplex PCR. Primers targeting each individual TRBV and TRBJ gene were applied in first-round PCR. Each CDR3 protein is one row after TCRdb ran MiXCR on the multiplex PCR reads. This sample has around 26,000 distinct CDR3 sequences, with 25% to 35% found just once. The starting material was PBMCs, obtained before or after stereotactic body radiation therapy (not recorded which). These receptors were taken from a donor over 45 with non-small cell lung cancer.

Concerning this clonotype itself: One base away lies a much larger clone, so this may be a sequencing read error. The chain joins TRBV6-4 to TRBJ2-2, with D possibly being TRBD1 (6 bases). The ends were cut back, 4 bases at V and 3 bases at J, with 9 bases in the middle. CDR1 is MRHNA and CDR2 is SNTAGT in the germline V gene. This CDR3 comprises 14 residues. The CDR3 here is CASSGGHDTGELFF. The CDR3 coding sequence is TGTGCCAGCAGTGGGGGGCACGACACCGGGGAGCTGTTTTTT.

About this clonotype: Since a far larger clone is one base different, this is likely a read error. This chain uses TRBV27 with TRBJ2-7; 7 bases are shared with TRBD2. TRBJ2-4 explains the end of the DNA better; the J call may be wrong. Germline CDR1 and CDR2: MNHEY and SMNVEV (reference sequence). CDR3 length equals 20 residues. The CDR3 DNA is TGTGCCAGCAGTTTAATCGGGCCAGCGGGATGGCCCTCACCCAAAAACATTCAGTACTTC. It yields the protein CASSLIGPAGWPSPKNIQYF.

This clonotype occurred many times. The chain links TRBV20-1 to TRBJ1-4, with no clear D. Per the germline V gene, CDR1 is DFQATT and CDR2 is SNEGSKA (reference sequence). The CDR3 is made up of 13 amino acids. V was pared by 3 bases and J by 8 bases, with 13 bases between. CDR3: CSASFGSGEKLFF. In DNA form, the CDR3 reads TGCAGTGCTAGTTTCGGGTCGGGAGAAAAACTGTTTTTT.

Regarding this clonotype: A much larger clonotype is one base distant, so this may be a read error. The CDR3 region is CSACRGTSDGEQFF. The DNA of the CDR3 is TGCAGCGCCTGCCGTGGGACTAGCGACGGTGAGCAGTTCTTC. The chain is built from TRBV29-1 and TRBJ2-1; 10 nucleotides align to TRBD2. The CDR3 covers 14 residues. Unmatched junction bases numbered 12, after V lost 7 bases and J lost 9 bases. The germline V gene encodes CDR1 SQVTM and CDR2 ANQGSEA.

The chain links TRBV6-2 or TRBV6-3 to TRBJ2-2, with TRBD1 identical over 11 bases. Germline loops: CDR1 MNHEY, CDR2 SVGEGT. The V gene end was trimmed by 5 bases and the J gene end by 7 bases; junction bases not matched to a gene: 3. This CDR3 comprises 14 residues. DNA for the CDR3: TGTGCCAGCAGTGGACAGGGGGCCGTCGGGGAGCTGTTTTTT. The encoded protein is CASSGQGAVGELFF.

The table lists this clonotype with many counts. This chain uses TRBV18 with TRBJ2-3; TRBD1 matches at 8 bases. Trimming took 8 bases from V and 0 from J; bases not matched to a gene: 13. Germline lookup yields CDR1 KGHSH and CDR2 LQKENI. The CDR3 is 17 amino acids. The CDR3 coding sequence is TGTGCCAGCCAAGGACAGGGTGGGGTCCTGAGCACAGATACGCAGTATTTT. This encodes CASQGQGGVLSTDTQYF. The whole variable domain, filled in from reference TRBV18 and TRBJ2-3, reads NAGVMQNPRHLVRRRGQEARLRCSPMKGHSHVYWYRQLPEEGLKFMVYLQKENIIDESGMPKERFSAEFPKEGPSILRIQQVVRGDSAAYFCASQGQGGVLSTDTQYFGPGTRLTVL.

With respect to this clonotype: One end of the junction varies from germline; a read error may be responsible. The V call is TRBV19, the J call TRBJ2-2, with D maybe TRBD1 (6 bases). CDR1 and CDR2 from the germline V gene are LNHDA and SQIVND (reference sequence). The CDR3 consists of 14 residues. This CDR3 is CAIRAGANTGELVF. DNA for the CDR3: TGTGCCATTAGAGCAGGGGCGAACACCGGGGAGCTGGTTTTT. The complete variable domain, with remaining parts taken from reference TRBV19 and TRBJ2-2, reads DGGITQSPKYLFRKEGQNVTLSCEQNLNHDAMYWYRQDPGQGLRLIYYSQIVNDFQKGDIAEGYSVSREKKESFPLTVTSAQKNPTAFYLCAIRAGANTGELVFGEGSRLTVL.

This clonotype was seen ten or more times. J is TRBJ1-1 and V is TRBV28; D unclear. There are 11 residues in the CDR3. Trimming cost V 5 bases and J 10 bases, with 11 bases left between them. Germline V gives CDR1 MDHEN, CDR2 SYDVKM. CDR3 region: CASSPYRTAFF. The DNA of the CDR3 is TGTGCCAGCAGTCCATATAGGACAGCTTTCTTT. Full variable domain (remainder filled in from reference TRBV28 and TRBJ1-1): DVKVTQSSRYLVKRTGEKVFLECVQDMDHENMFWYRQDPGLGLRLIYFSYDVKMKEKGDIPEGYSVSREKKERFSLILESASTNQTSMYLCASSPYRTAFFGQGTRLTVV.

This clonotype was found many times. The chain employs TRBV7-3 and TRBJ2-1, with 14 bases that match TRBD2. The CDR3 has 14 amino acids. Trimming took 5 bases from V and 10 from J; bases not matched to a gene: 4. Germline CDR1 and CDR2: SGHTA and FQGTGA. The CDR3 spells CASSRLAGGLEQFF. The CDR3 DNA sequence: TGTGCCAGCAGCAGACTAGCGGGGGGGCTGGAGCAGTTCTTC.

This clonotype was detected ten times or more. V usage is TRBV2 and J usage is TRBJ2-5; D is unresolved. V was shortened by 6 bases and J by 5 bases, with 19 bases between the two germline ends. From germline, CDR1 is SNHLY and CDR2 FYNNEI. There are 15 residues in the CDR3. CDR3 sequence: CASRVPLGTSETQYF. The CDR3 nucleotides read TGTGCCAGCAGAGTCCCCTTAGGCACCTCTGAGACCCAGTACTTC.

This clonotype showed up many times. This rearrangement joins TRBV6-1 to TRBJ2-3; 12 bases agree with TRBD1. Losses at the gene ends were 6 bases for V and 3 bases for J; bases not matched to a gene: 10. There are 17 residues in the CDR3. Germline V gene lookup returns CDR1 MNHNS and CDR2 SASEGT. The chain's CDR3 is CASSLDGTGGGTDTQYF. Written as DNA, the CDR3 is TGTGCCAGCAGCCTAGATGGGACAGGGGGCGGTACAGATACGCAGTATTTT.

On this clonotype: Possible read error: a much larger clone is one base away. The V and J genes are TRBV6-4 and TRBJ1-3; D gene uncertain. Germline V gives CDR1 MRHNA, CDR2 SNTAGT. Trimming pared 6 bases from V and 0 bases from J, leaving 12 bases between. This CDR3 spans 15 amino acids. The CDR3, as DNA: TGTGCCAGCAGATCACGGATTGACTCTGGAAACACCATATATTTT. Its protein product is CASRSRIDSGNTIYF.